These T cell receptor beta chains were read from a single sample in a study of response to subunit inactivated influenza vaccine. TCRdb redid the calling of the RT-PCR reads with MiXCR, one entry per CDR3 protein. This sample has more than 700,000 distinct CDR3 sequences, with roughly 20% found just once. Source: PBMCs from blood, taken roughly 5 days after vaccination. Receptors were obtained from a man aged 45 to 65 who received an inactivated influenza vaccine. The CDR3 runs from the conserved cysteine through the conserved F or W. A D gene is named only where the DNA matches it firmly.

>TRBV6-1|TRBD1
CASSRIGQGAWYGYTF
>TRBV5-4|.
CASSADKGKNTEAFF
>TRBV10-3|.
CAISDNQETQYF
>TRBV9|TRBD2
CASSVVGLAGHYDDPDTQYF
>TRBV29-1|.
CSGDAGDYGYTF
>TRBV7-6|.
CASSSRSNGANVLTF
>TRBV7-2|TRBD1
CASSLDRTNYGYTF
>TRBV20-1|.
CSARSTEYYGYTF
>TRBV20-1|.
CSAERSGGNTIYF
>TRBV9|TRBD2
CASSALAGGPGEQYF
>TRBV7-2|.
CASSRGNLETQYF
>TRBV7-9|.
CASSQEANYGYTF
>TRBV5-1|.
CASSSRTGRSYNEQFF
>TRBV5-1|.
CASSLEGGTQYF
>TRBV19|TRBD2
CASSIDKASGIYNEQFF
>TRBV6-2/TRBV6-3|.
CASSYAGTVQETQYF
>TRBV6-2/TRBV6-3|TRBD1
CASRSQGAQFDTEAFF
>TRBV7-9|TRBD2
CASKMGGGYNEQFF
>TRBV7-2|.
CASSASLNTEAFF
>TRBV28|TRBD2
CASSPVLGRAGNTGELFF
>TRBV20-1|.
CSARAPSGQETQYF
>TRBV28|TRBD1
CASKIQGARGNTIYF
>TRBV4-3|.
CASSQDKGGYEKLFF
>TRBV5-1|.
CASSTQGGSTEAFF
>TRBV7-3|.
CASSSHPLDEQYF
>TRBV29-1|.
CSVEDLGRSIWDYGYTF
>TRBV12-3/TRBV12-4|.
CASSPGQHGYTF
>TRBV5-1|.
CASSPPQWGSNQPQHF
>TRBV20-1|TRBD1
CSAPQEQGGWNQPQHF
>TRBV4-3|TRBD1
CASSQGTGGAYAYEQYF
>TRBV7-8|.
CASSPSRGSGANVLTF
>TRBV20-1|.
CSAPSQMGNQPQHF
>TRBV6-1|TRBD1
CASSIAGTGYQPQHF
>TRBV9|.
CASSVGDASAEQYF
>TRBV5-1|.
CASSLDVQETQYF
>TRBV5-1|TRBD2
CASSLPGGGTGELFF
>TRBV6-5|.
CASSYSSGNTDTQYF
>TRBV27|TRBD1
CASSFQGAYEQYF
>TRBV28|TRBD1
CASTTTGEAGANVLTF
>TRBV29-1|TRBD1
CSVEDPRDRATDTQYF
>TRBV12-3/TRBV12-4|.
CASSPTGQNEQFF
>TRBV28|.
CASSLLQRGGGYTF
>TRBV5-1|.
CASSLVGSSSLSGANVLTF
>TRBV6-5|.
CASSYSISGGSRYNEQFF
>TRBV12-3/TRBV12-4|.
CASSLERSEQFF